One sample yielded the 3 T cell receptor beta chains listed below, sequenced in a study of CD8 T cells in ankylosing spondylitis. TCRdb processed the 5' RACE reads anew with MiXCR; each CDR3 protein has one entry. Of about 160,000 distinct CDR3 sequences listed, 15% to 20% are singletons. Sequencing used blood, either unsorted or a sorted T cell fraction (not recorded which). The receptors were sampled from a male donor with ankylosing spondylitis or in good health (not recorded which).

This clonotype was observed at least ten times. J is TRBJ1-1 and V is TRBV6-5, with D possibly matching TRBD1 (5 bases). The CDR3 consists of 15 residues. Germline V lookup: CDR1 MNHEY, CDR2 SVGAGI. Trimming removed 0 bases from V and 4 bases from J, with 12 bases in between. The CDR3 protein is CASSYSGVGGTEAFF. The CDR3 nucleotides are TGTGCCAGCAGTTACTCGGGGGTGGGGGGCACTGAAGCTTTCTTT.

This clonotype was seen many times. This CDR3 is CSARDLAGGFVTQYF. CDR3 bases: TGCAGTGCTAGAGATCTGGCGGGGGGATTCGTTACGCAGTATTTT. V gene TRBV20-1 combines with J gene TRBJ2-3; 8 nucleotides match TRBD2. Germline CDR1 DFQATT, CDR2 SNEGSKA (reference sequence). Trimming took 0 bases from V and 8 from J; bases not matched to a gene: 10. CDR3 length equals 15 residues.

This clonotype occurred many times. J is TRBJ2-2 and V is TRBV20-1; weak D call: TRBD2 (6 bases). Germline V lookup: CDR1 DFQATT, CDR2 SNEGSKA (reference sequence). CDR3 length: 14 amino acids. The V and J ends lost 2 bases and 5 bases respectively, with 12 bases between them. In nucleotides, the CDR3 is TGCAGTGCTAGAAAGGCGGGGTGGACCGGGGAGCTGTTTTTT. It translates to CSARKAGWTGELFF.